The 18 T cell receptor beta chains reported below all come from one sample, sequenced in a study of T cell changes during pregnancy in multiple sclerosis. Sequencing was performed with immunoSEQ multiplex PCR; in TCRdb, only in-frame clones are kept and a portion is missing. The sample yields fewer than 85,000 clones, 80% to 95% seen once. Sequenced material: peripheral blood, taken in the first trimester of pregnancy. These receptors were taken from a female donor in good health, enrolled as a control in a pregnancy study.

The rearrangement links TRBV7-9 to TRBJ1-5; D gene uncertain. Trimming took off 5 bases at V and 3 bases at J, with 5 bases between the two ends. CDR1 and CDR2 from the germline V gene are SEHNR and FQNEAQ (reference sequence). CDR3 size: 12 residues. The CDR3 sequence: CASSADNQPQHF. The CDR3 coding sequence is TGTGCCAGCAGCGCGGACAATCAGCCCCAGCATTTT.

CDR3 in amino acids: CASSPGQPQETQYF. The DNA of the CDR3 is TGTGCCAGCAGCCCGGGACAGCCTCAAGAGACCCAGTACTTC. The chain links TRBV9 to TRBJ2-5, with 7 bases that match TRBD1. The CDR3 length is 14 residues. Germline CDR1 SGDLS, CDR2 YYNGEE. Unmatched junction bases numbered 5, after V lost 4 bases and J lost 2 bases.

The chain carries TRBV28 and TRBJ2-6, with a weak D call TRBD2 (6 bases). V shed 6 bases and J shed 1 base, with 13 bases lying between them. The CDR3 length is 16 residues. CDR1 is MDHEN and CDR2 is SYDVKM in the germline V gene. CDR3 bases: TGTGCCAGCAGCCAACCGGCGGGGTCTGGGGCCAACGTCCTGACTTTC. It codes for CASSQPAGSGANVLTF.

The CDR3 sequence is CASSEQGAAYEQYF. The CDR3 DNA sequence: TGTGCCAGCAGCGAACAGGGGGCGGCGTACGAGCAGTACTTC. The chain uses TRBV13 and TRBJ2-7; 9 bases are a match to TRBD1. The germline gives CDR1 PRHDT, CDR2 FYEKMQ (reference sequence). The CDR3 is 14 amino acids. Germline trimming cut 5 bases from V and 4 bases from J; bases unmatched to any gene: 6.

The chain carries TRBV12-2 and TRBJ2-7; TRBD1 was called by the table and not checked on the DNA. TRBV12-2 constitutes a pseudogene. The CDR3 covers 18 residues. CDR3 DNA sequence: TGTGCAAGTCGCTTAGCCCTTATAATACTGACAGGGGCCTACGAGCAGTACTTC. Translating it yields CASRLALIILTGAYEQYF.

The chain employs TRBV5-1 and TRBJ2-2, with 7 bases lining up with TRBD1. V trimming: 2 bases; J trimming: 5 bases; junction bases outside the gene matches: 9. The CDR3 is 16 residues long. The germline V gene has CDR1 SGHRS and CDR2 YFSETQ. CDR3 region: CASSFGDRAVTGELFF. The CDR3 DNA follows: TGCGCCAGCAGCTTCGGTGACAGGGCTGTAACCGGGGAGCTGTTTTTT.

Comment on this clone: The sample holds other DNA sequences that translate to the same CDR3. This chain uses TRBV2 with TRBJ2-7, with 12 bases aligning to TRBD2. Germline loops: CDR1 SNHLY, CDR2 FYNNEI. CDR3 length: 12 residues. V lost 8 bases and J lost 5; bases outside the gene matches: 1. The CDR3 here is CASRLAGDEQYF. The CDR3 DNA sequence: TGTGCCAGCCGACTAGCGGGAGACGAGCAGTACTTC.

This rearrangement joins TRBV7-6 to TRBJ2-1, with D possibly TRBD2 on 5 matching bases. Germline lookup yields CDR1 SGHVS and CDR2 FNYEAQ. CDR3 length: 12 amino acids. V was trimmed by 1 base and J by 7 bases, leaving 5 bases between them. The chain's CDR3 is CASSLGENEQFF. DNA for the CDR3: TGTGCCAGCAGCTTAGGGGAGAATGAGCAGTTCTTC.

As for this clone: This same CDR3 is encoded by further DNA sequences in the sample. This chain's CDR3 is CASSWGLAGSYNEQFF. The CDR3 coding sequence is TGCGCCAGCAGCTGGGGACTAGCGGGGTCGTACAATGAGCAGTTCTTC. This sequence joins TRBV5-1 and TRBJ2-1; 13 bases match TRBD2. Losses at the gene ends were 3 bases for V and 4 bases for J; bases not matched to a gene: 4. The CDR3 spans 16 residues. Per germline, CDR1 SGHRS and CDR2 YFSETQ.

The chain carries TRBV13 and TRBJ1-5, with no clear D. CDR3 length: 15 amino acids. Germline V gene lookup returns CDR1 PRHDT and CDR2 FYEKMQ (reference sequence). The ends were cut back, 1 base at V and 6 bases at J, with 13 bases in the middle. In nucleotides, the CDR3 is TGTGCCAGCAGCTTAGTTCGCAGTCCCCCTCAGCCCCAGCATTTT. It translates to CASSLVRSPPQPQHF.

This chain connects TRBV29-1 to TRBJ1-1, with D unresolved. In germline, CDR1 is SQVTM, CDR2 ANQGSEA. Between the trimmed V and J ends, which lost 0 bases and 1 base, there was a span of 12 bases. The CDR3 contains 15 residues. This chain's CDR3 is CSVEDRGQTNTEAFF. The CDR3 DNA reads TGCAGCGTTGAAGATCGAGGGCAGACGAACACTGAAGCTTTCTTT.

Only one count was recorded for this clone. The chain has TRBV2 and TRBJ1-1; TRBD1 is a possible D gene (6 bases). With 6 bases removed from V and 1 base from J, the gap between germline ends came to 33 bases. CDR1 SNHLY and CDR2 FYNNEI come from the germline V gene. This CDR3 is built from 21 residues. CDR3 amino acids: CASRDRWQGKVFVPTNTEAFF. DNA of the CDR3: TGTGCCAGCAGGGACCGGTGGCAGGGGAAGGTGTTTGTCCCCACGAACACTGAAGCTTTCTTT.

The chain is built from TRBV28 and TRBJ1-1; unclear D gene. V lost 7 bases to trimming and J lost 4 bases, with 19 bases between them. This CDR3 is built from 15 residues. Per the germline V gene, CDR1 is MDHEN and CDR2 is SYDVKM. For the CDR3, the DNA is TGTGCCAGCACCTGGCTTCTCGGAGCGCCCACTGAAGCTTTCTTT. It encodes CASTWLLGAPTEAFF.

V and J are TRBV18 and TRBJ1-1, with D hard to call. Germline V gives CDR1 KGHSH, CDR2 LQKENI. The CDR3 is 12 amino acids. V lost 6 bases, J lost 1 base, and 6 bases lay in between. The CDR3 nucleotides are TGTGCCAGCTCGCGCGAGAACACTGAAGCTTTCTTT. This codes for CASSRENTEAFF.

By frequency in the sample, this clone is medium-sized. The genes are TRBV5-3 and TRBJ2-5; D might be TRBD2 (6 bases). TRBV5-3 counts as an open reading frame of uncertain function. Trimming took 4 bases from V and 2 from J, leaving 21 bases between them. The CDR3 sequence is 17 residues long. In DNA form, the CDR3 reads TGTGCCAGAAGCCCGCCGGGGAGGACATCGTTTCAAGAGACCCAGTACTTC. Translation gives CARSPPGRTSFQETQYF.

The CDR3 is CASSLAENPYNEQFF. CDR3 sequence (DNA): TGTGCCAGCAGCTTAGCAGAGAACCCCTACAATGAGCAGTTCTTC. The J gene is TRBJ2-1, the V gene TRBV7-6, with D hard to call. Trimming pared 0 bases from V and 2 bases from J, leaving 8 bases between. Germline V gene lookup returns CDR1 SGHVS and CDR2 FNYEAQ. The CDR3 sequence is 15 residues long.

For the CDR3, the DNA is TGTGCCAGTAGTATCAGGGGATACGGCGGGGAGCTGTTTTTT. Amino acid sequence: CASSIRGYGGELFF. This chain connects TRBV19 to TRBJ2-2; tentative D call: TRBD1 (6 bases). This CDR3 is 14 amino acids long. Germline lookup yields CDR1 LNHDA and CDR2 SQIVND (reference sequence). The V and J ends lost 3 bases and 7 bases respectively, with 12 bases between them. Looking up the rest from reference TRBV19 and TRBJ2-2 gives the full variable domain: DGGITQSPKYLFRKEGQNVTLSCEQNLNHDAMYWYRQDPGQGLRLIYYSQIVNDFQKGDIAEGYSVSREKKESFPLTVTSAQKNPTAFYLCASSIRGYGGELFFGEGSRLTVL.

V and J are TRBV27 and TRBJ2-7; D gene unclear. The germline CDR1 and CDR2 sequences are MNHEY and SMNVEV (reference sequence). The CDR3 covers 13 residues. Trimming removed 2 bases from V and 3 bases from J, with 8 bases in between. CDR3 in DNA: TGTGCCAGCAGTTTAGATCCCGGCTACGAGCAGTACTTC. Its translation is CASSLDPGYEQYF.